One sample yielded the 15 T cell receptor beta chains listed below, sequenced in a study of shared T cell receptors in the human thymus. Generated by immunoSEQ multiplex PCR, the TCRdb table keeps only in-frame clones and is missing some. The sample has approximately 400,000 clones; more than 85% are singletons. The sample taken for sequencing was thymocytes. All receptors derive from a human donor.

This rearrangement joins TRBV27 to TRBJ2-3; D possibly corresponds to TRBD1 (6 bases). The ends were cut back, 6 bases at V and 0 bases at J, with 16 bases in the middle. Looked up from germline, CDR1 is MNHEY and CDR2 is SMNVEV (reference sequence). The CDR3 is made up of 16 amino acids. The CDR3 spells CASSPGTLASTDTQYF. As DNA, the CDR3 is TGTGCCAGCAGCCCTGGGACACTTGCTAGCACAGATACGCAGTATTTT.

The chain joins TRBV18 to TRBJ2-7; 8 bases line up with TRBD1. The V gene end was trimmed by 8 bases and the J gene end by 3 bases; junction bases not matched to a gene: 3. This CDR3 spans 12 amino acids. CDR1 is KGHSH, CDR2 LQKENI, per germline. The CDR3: CASSDRGYEQYF. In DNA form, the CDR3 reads TGTGCCAGCAGTGACAGGGGCTACGAGCAGTACTTC.

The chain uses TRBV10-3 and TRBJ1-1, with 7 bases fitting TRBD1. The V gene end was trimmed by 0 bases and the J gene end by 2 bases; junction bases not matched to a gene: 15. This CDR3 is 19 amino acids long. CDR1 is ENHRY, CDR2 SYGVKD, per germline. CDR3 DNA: TGTGCCATCAGTGAGTCGACTCACCTTCTAGGACAGGTTAACACTGAAGCTTTCTTT. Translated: CAISESTHLLGQVNTEAFF.

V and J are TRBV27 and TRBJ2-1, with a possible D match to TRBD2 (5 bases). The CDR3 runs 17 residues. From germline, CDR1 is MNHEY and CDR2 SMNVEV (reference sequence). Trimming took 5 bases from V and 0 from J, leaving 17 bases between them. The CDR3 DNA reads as TGTGCCAGCAGTCCAGGACCTAGCTCAAGCTCCTACAATGAGCAGTTCTTC. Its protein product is CASSPGPSSSSYNEQFF.

This chain's CDR3 is CASSARPRGDNEQFF. For the CDR3, the DNA is TGTGCCAGCAGCGCCCGACCGCGGGGTGACAATGAGCAGTTCTTC. The V and J genes are TRBV7-9 and TRBJ2-1; D is possibly TRBD2 (6 bases). With 5 bases removed from V and 5 bases from J, the gap between germline ends came to 16 bases. The CDR3 has 15 amino acids. Germline CDR1 reads SEHNR; CDR2 reads FQNEAQ (reference sequence). Looking up the rest from reference TRBV7-9 and TRBJ2-1 gives the full variable domain: DTGVSQNPRHKITKRGQNVTFRCDPISEHNRLYWYRQTLGQGPEFLTYFQNEAQLEKSRLLSDRFSAERPKGSFSTLEIQRTEQGDSAMYLCASSARPRGDNEQFFGPGTRLTVL.

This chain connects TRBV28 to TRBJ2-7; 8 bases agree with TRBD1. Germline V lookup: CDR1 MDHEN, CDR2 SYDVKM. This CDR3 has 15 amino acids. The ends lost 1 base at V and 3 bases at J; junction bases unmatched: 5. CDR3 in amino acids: CASSLFGTGDYEQYF. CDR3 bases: TGTGCCAGCAGTTTATTCGGGACAGGAGACTACGAGCAGTACTTC. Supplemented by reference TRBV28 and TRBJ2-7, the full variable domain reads DVKVTQSSRYLVKRTGEKVFLECVQDMDHENMFWYRQDPGLGLRLIYFSYDVKMKEKGDIPEGYSVSREKKERFSLILESASTNQTSMYLCASSLFGTGDYEQYFGPGTRLTVT.

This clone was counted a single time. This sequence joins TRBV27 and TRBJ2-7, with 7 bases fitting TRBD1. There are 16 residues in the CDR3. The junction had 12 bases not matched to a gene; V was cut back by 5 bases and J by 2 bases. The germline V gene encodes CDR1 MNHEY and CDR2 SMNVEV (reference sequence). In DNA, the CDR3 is TGTGCCAGCAGTGAGACGACAGGGCTGTATCCCTACGAGCAGTACTTC. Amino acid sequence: CASSETTGLYPYEQYF.

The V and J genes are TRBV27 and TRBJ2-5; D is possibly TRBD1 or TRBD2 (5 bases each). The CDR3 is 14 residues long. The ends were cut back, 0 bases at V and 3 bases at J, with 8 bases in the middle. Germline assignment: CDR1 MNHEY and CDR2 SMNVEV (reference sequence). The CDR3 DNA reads TGTGCCAGCAGTTTATCTGGGGGAAAAGAGACCCAGTACTTC. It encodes CASSLSGGKETQYF.

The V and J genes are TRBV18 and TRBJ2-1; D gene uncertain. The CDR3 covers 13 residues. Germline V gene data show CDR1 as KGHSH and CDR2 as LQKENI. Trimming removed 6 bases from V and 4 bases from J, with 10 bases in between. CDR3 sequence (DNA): TGTGCCAGCTCTGTGGGTAGATACAATGAGCAGTTCTTC. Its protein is CASSVGRYNEQFF.

Here the CDR3 DNA reads TGCGCCAGCAGCCGGGGGGACGAGCAGTACTTC. It codes for CASSRGDEQYF. The chain employs TRBV4-3 and TRBJ2-7; TRBD2 is a possible D gene (6 bases). V lost 4 bases and J 5 bases, leaving 6 bases between the germline ends. The CDR3 has 11 amino acids. Germline V gene sequence: CDR1 LGHNA, CDR2 YSLEER.

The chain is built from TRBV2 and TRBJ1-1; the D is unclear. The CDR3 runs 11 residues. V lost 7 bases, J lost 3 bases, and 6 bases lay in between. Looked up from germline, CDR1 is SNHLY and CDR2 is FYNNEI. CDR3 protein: CASTLYTEAFF. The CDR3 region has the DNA TGTGCCAGCACCTTATACACTGAAGCTTTCTTT.

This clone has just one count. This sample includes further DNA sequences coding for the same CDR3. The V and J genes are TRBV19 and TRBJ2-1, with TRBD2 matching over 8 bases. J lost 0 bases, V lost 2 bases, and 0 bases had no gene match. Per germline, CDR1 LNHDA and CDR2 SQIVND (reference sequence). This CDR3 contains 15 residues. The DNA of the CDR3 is TGTGCCAGTAGTATAAGCGGGAGCTCCTACAATGAGCAGTTCTTC. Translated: CASSISGSSYNEQFF.

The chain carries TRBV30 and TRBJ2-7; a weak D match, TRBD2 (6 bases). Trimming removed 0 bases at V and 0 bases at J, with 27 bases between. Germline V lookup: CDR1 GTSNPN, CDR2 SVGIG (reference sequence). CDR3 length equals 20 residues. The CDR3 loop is CAWSVISAGGTPRNSYEQYF. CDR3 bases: TGTGCCTGGAGTGTAATTAGCGCCGGGGGAACTCCTCGGAACTCCTACGAGCAGTACTTC.

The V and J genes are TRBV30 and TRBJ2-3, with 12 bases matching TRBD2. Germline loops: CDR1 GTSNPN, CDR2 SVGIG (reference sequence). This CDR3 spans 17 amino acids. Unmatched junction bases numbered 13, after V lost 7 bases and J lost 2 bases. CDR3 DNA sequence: TGTGCCTCCCGGACCTATCTAGCGGGAGGGTCCACAGATACGCAGTATTTT. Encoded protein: CASRTYLAGGSTDTQYF.

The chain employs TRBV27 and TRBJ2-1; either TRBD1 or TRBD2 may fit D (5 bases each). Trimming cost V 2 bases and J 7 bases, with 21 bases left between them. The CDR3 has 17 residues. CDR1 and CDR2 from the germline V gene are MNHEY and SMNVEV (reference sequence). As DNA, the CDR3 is TGTGCCAGCAGTTTACTCAGGGAGAGCAGGGAAAAAAATGAGCAGTTCTTC. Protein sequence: CASSLLRESREKNEQFF.